What follows is one T cell receptor beta chain and its context. It lacks a known antigen. Nothing much larger sits one base from this clone, and base qualities are not available. Per the germline V gene, SGHVS is the CDR1 and FNYEAQ is the CDR2. Between the V and J ends, shortened by 3 bases and 3 bases respectively, the junction contains 17 bases. From cysteine to phenylalanine, the CDR3 is 16 amino acids long. Only the CDR3 DNA is retained, 48 bases long and in frame from the first base. The collaborating institutions used their own protocols to collect whole blood in K2EDTA tubes. For TCRbeta analysis, collaborators shipped samples in one of three forms: frozen whole blood, isolated PBMCs, or DNA extracted from either of those sample types. TCRbeta CDR3 regions were amplified from genomic DNA using the immunoSEQ Assay, a bias-controlled multiplex PCR. The published analysis was carried out like this. The number of nucleated cells in each sample was estimated from the amplification of reference gene primers within the assay. To quantify the absolute abundance of each unique TCRbeta CDR3 rearrangement, sequence reads were collapsed and filtered. For each sample, productive Simpson clonality was calculated by taking the square root of Simpson's diversity index across productive rearrangements. The source is immuneACCESS, and TCRdb retained only in-frame sequences with V and J called. Part of the clones is not carried over; for the studies checked, unresolved V genes explain less than half of this, and the remainder is unexplained. V, J and clone size reflect that table, while D and trimming were determined from the DNA. In this sample the table shows roughly 100,000 clones, about 90% of which occur a single time. 15% to 20% of the sample lies in the top ten.

These data belong to a study of blood T cell repertoires in COVID-19 (dated by TCRdb to the early 2020s). Background for the entire study: Samples covering the acute and convalescent phases of COVID-19 were provided by collaborators in the United States, Italy and Spain. The prospective study material was composed of cDNA or gDNA derived from T cells, B-cell-depleted T cells, or PBMCs. Deeply sampled blood TCRbeta repertoires from subjects exposed to, actively infected with, or recovered from COVID-19 were included in the dataset. The repertoires were released in a freely available public database intended as a resource for research on the immune response to SARS-CoV-2. Samples were obtained from the ongoing ImmuneRACE study (first 160 participants) and from over 1,000 subjects provided by 6 global collaborators. Sample metadata almost always included a de-identified subject ID, COVID-19 status, age in years and sex. Where available, HLA class I and class II types were taken from metadata supplied by the sample provider and were not determined by assay-based typing.

What the work shows at the level of the full study, not this receptor alone: Clinical and demographic metadata were provided uncurated, with the amount varying by source and participant.

The chain links TRBV7-6 with TRBJ1-1; no D gene is confidently identified. This clonotype was sampled from a man aged 45-65 years with acute or convalescent COVID-19. Specimen: peripheral blood. The nucleotides are TGTGCCAGCAGCTTGGGAAATTGGGGAGCGGACACTGAAGCTTTCTTT. Translation gives CASSLGNWGADTEAFF. Outside the CDR3, residues come from the reference TRBV7-6 and TRBJ1-1 proteins, so the full variable domain is: GAGVSQSPRYKVTKRGQDVALRCDPISGHVSLYWYRQALGQGPEFLTYFNYEAQQDKSGLPNDRFSAERPEGSISTLTIQRTEQRDSAMYRCASSLGNWGADTEAFFGQGTRLTVV.